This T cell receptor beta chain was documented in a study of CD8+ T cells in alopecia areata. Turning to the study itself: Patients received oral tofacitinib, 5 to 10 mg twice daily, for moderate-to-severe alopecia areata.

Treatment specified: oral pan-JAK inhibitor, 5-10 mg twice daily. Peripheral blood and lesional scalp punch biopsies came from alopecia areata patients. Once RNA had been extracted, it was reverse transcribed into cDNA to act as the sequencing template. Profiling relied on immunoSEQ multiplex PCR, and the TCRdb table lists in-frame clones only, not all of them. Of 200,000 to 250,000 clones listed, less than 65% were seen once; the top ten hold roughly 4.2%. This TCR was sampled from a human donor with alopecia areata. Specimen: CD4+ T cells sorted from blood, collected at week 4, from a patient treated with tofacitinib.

Here the CDR3 reads CASSYRTSAYNEQFF. In DNA, the CDR3 is TGTGCCAGCAGCTATAGGACTAGCGCCTACAATGAGCAGTTCTTC. V usage is TRBV7-9 and J usage is TRBJ2-1; 9 nucleotides agree with TRBD2. Losses at the gene ends were 4 bases for V and 2 bases for J; bases not matched to a gene: 3. CDR3 length equals 15 residues. From germline, CDR1 is SEHNR and CDR2 FQNEAQ (reference sequence).